Listed here is a single T cell receptor (beta chain). The data are from a study of blood T cell repertoires in COVID-19. Clones were read by immunoSEQ multiplex PCR, and TCRdb kept only the in-frame ones, dropping some. This sample has hundreds of thousands of clones; over 75% occur once, and the top ten carry less than 2.5%. Trimming removed 2 bases at V and 10 bases at J, with 15 bases between. Germline values: CDR1 MNHEY, CDR2 SVGAGI. The CDR3 is 15 residues long. The chain carries TRBV6-5 and TRBJ1-6, with D tentatively TRBD1 (5 bases). What was sequenced was PBMCs or T cells enriched from blood (not recorded which). The source is a man younger than 40 who had recovered from COVID-19. This chain's CDR3 is CASSYRRDGKSPLHF. The DNA of the CDR3 is TGTGCCAGCAGTTACAGGCGGGACGGGAAATCACCCCTCCACTTT.